Listed below are T cell receptor beta chains from one sample, sequenced in a study of T cells in Graves' hyperthyroidism and ophthalmopathy. Each CDR3 protein is one row after TCRdb ran MiXCR on the multiplex PCR reads. There are over 350,000 distinct CDR3 sequences in the sample; roughly 14% occur only once, and over 10% lies in the top ten. Sequencing was done on a sample of blood. These receptors originate from a young man with Graves' ophthalmopathy. Each CDR3 is given with its conserved first and last residue. Each record gives: D gene, V gene, J gene, clone size, CDR3 DNA, CDR3 protein. A D gene is named only where the DNA matches it firmly. Clone size is stated in some rows and not others, as once, few, many or a class when expanded.

D gene: .
V gene: TRBV7-9
J gene: TRBJ2-5
clone size: .
CDR3 DNA: TGTGCCAGCAGCTTAAATAGTGGGGGGCCCGAAGAGACCCAGTACTTC
CDR3 protein: CASSLNSGGPEETQYF

D gene: TRBD1
V gene: TRBV12-3/TRBV12-4
J gene: TRBJ2-7
clone size: many
CDR3 DNA: TGTGCCAGCAGCACCGGGACAGGGGCGTACGAGCAGTACTTC
CDR3 protein: CASSTGTGAYEQYF

D gene: TRBD1
V gene: TRBV2
J gene: TRBJ1-2
clone size: many
CDR3 DNA: TGTGCCAGCAGTCTGCGGACAGGGAACTATGGCTACACCTTC
CDR3 protein: CASSLRTGNYGYTF

D gene: .
V gene: TRBV6-5
J gene: TRBJ2-7
clone size: many
CDR3 DNA: TGTGCCAGCAGTTACTCGGAGCTACCCTCCTACGAGCAGTACTTC
CDR3 protein: CASSYSELPSYEQYF

D gene: .
V gene: TRBV11-2
J gene: TRBJ2-7
clone size: many
CDR3 DNA: TGTGCCAGCAGCCAGAGCTGGGTCCACGAGCAGTACTTC
CDR3 protein: CASSQSWVHEQYF

D gene: .
V gene: TRBV9
J gene: TRBJ1-5
clone size: .
CDR3 DNA: TGTGCCAGGGGCGATAGCAATCAGCCCCAGCATTTT
CDR3 protein: CARGDSNQPQHF

D gene: .
V gene: TRBV19
J gene: TRBJ1-2
clone size: .
CDR3 DNA: TGTGCCAGTAGTATGGGGGGTACTAACTATGGCTACACCTTC
CDR3 protein: CASSMGGTNYGYTF

D gene: TRBD2
V gene: TRBV7-9
J gene: TRBJ2-5
clone size: many
CDR3 DNA: TGTGCCAGCAGTCAACTAGCGGTACAAGAGACCCAGTACTTC
CDR3 protein: CASSQLAVQETQYF

D gene: .
V gene: TRBV5-1
J gene: TRBJ2-3
clone size: many
CDR3 DNA: TGCGCCAGCAGCGGACTTACCTCGGGGTTTACTAGTACGCAGTATTTT
CDR3 protein: CASSGLTSGFTSTQYF

D gene: .
V gene: TRBV29-1
J gene: TRBJ1-4
clone size: many
CDR3 DNA: TGCAGCGTTCTCCCCGGTGCAACTAATGAAAAACTGTTTTTT
CDR3 protein: CSVLPGATNEKLFF

D gene: .
V gene: TRBV6-2/TRBV6-3
J gene: TRBJ1-2
clone size: many
CDR3 DNA: TGTGCCAGCAGTACCCGAACCGGGCCGACCTTCCCATATAACTATGGCTACACCTTC
CDR3 protein: CASSTRTGPTFPYNYGYTF

D gene: TRBD2
V gene: TRBV6-1
J gene: TRBJ2-1
clone size: few
CDR3 DNA: TGTGCCACCTGGCAAGCGGGAGCTAACAATGAGCAGTTCTTC
CDR3 protein: CATWQAGANNEQFF

D gene: .
V gene: TRBV15
J gene: TRBJ2-5
clone size: .
CDR3 DNA: TGTGCCACCAGCAGAGACCAAGGGACGTCGTTGGGGGAGACCCAGTACTTC
CDR3 protein: CATSRDQGTSLGETQYF

D gene: TRBD2
V gene: TRBV12-3/TRBV12-4
J gene: TRBJ2-7
clone size: once
CDR3 DNA: TGTGCCAGCAGCGGGCTAGCGGGAGGCTACGAGCAGTACTTC
CDR3 protein: CASSGLAGGYEQYF

D gene: TRBD1
V gene: TRBV27
J gene: TRBJ2-7
clone size: .
CDR3 DNA: TGTGCCAGCAGTAAGGACAGGGCCCGCTCCTACGAGCAGTACTTC
CDR3 protein: CASSKDRARSYEQYF

D gene: TRBD1
V gene: TRBV5-1
J gene: TRBJ2-6
clone size: .
CDR3 DNA: TGCGCCAGCAGCGCCAGGACAGGGTTGTCAGCTGGGGCCAACGTCCTGACTTTC
CDR3 protein: CASSARTGLSAGANVLTF

D gene: TRBD1
V gene: TRBV27
J gene: TRBJ2-7
clone size: many
CDR3 DNA: TGTGCCAGCAGTTTATCCGAGACAGGGTACTTCTACGAGCAGTACTTC
CDR3 protein: CASSLSETGYFYEQYF

D gene: TRBD1
V gene: TRBV7-9
J gene: TRBJ2-1
clone size: .
CDR3 DNA: TGTGCCAGCACCGGGACAGGCGGAGTTAGTGAGCAGTTCTTC
CDR3 protein: CASTGTGGVSEQFF

D gene: TRBD2
V gene: TRBV11-2
J gene: TRBJ2-1
clone size: few
CDR3 DNA: TGTGCCAGCAGCGGGGGGACTAGCGGGAGGGCAAATGAGCAGTTCTTC
CDR3 protein: CASSGGTSGRANEQFF

D gene: TRBD1
V gene: TRBV6-1
J gene: TRBJ2-4
clone size: few
CDR3 DNA: TGTGCCAGCAGTGAATCCGGGACAGGGGGAGGGATTCAGTACTTC
CDR3 protein: CASSESGTGGGIQYF

D gene: TRBD2
V gene: TRBV11-3
J gene: TRBJ2-3
clone size: many
CDR3 DNA: TGTGCCAGCAGCCGCCGTGTGGGGGGGAGCACAGATACGCAGTATTTT
CDR3 protein: CASSRRVGGSTDTQYF

D gene: .
V gene: TRBV24-1
J gene: TRBJ2-2
clone size: many
CDR3 DNA: TGTGCCACCAGTAAGGGGACCGGGGAGCTGTTTTTT
CDR3 protein: CATSKGTGELFF

D gene: .
V gene: TRBV4-1
J gene: TRBJ2-7
clone size: many
CDR3 DNA: TGCGCCAGCAGCGTCAGGGGTTATCCCTACGAGCAGTACTTC
CDR3 protein: CASSVRGYPYEQYF

D gene: .
V gene: TRBV6-2/TRBV6-3
J gene: TRBJ2-1
clone size: many
CDR3 DNA: TGTGCCAGCAGTTACCTCACCTCCTACAATGAGCAGTTCTTC
CDR3 protein: CASSYLTSYNEQFF

D gene: TRBD1
V gene: TRBV27
J gene: TRBJ1-2
clone size: many
CDR3 DNA: TGTGCCAGCAGTGGGACAGCTTCTAACTATGGCTACACCTTC
CDR3 protein: CASSGTASNYGYTF

D gene: .
V gene: TRBV29-1
J gene: TRBJ2-6
clone size: many
CDR3 DNA: TGCAGCGTTGGTGGGGTAGGGGCCAACGTCCTGACTTTC
CDR3 protein: CSVGGVGANVLTF

D gene: .
V gene: TRBV6-9
J gene: TRBJ2-1
clone size: .
CDR3 DNA: TGTGCCAGCAGTTATTCAGGGGGAGGGTACAATGAGCAGTTCTTC
CDR3 protein: CASSYSGGGYNEQFF